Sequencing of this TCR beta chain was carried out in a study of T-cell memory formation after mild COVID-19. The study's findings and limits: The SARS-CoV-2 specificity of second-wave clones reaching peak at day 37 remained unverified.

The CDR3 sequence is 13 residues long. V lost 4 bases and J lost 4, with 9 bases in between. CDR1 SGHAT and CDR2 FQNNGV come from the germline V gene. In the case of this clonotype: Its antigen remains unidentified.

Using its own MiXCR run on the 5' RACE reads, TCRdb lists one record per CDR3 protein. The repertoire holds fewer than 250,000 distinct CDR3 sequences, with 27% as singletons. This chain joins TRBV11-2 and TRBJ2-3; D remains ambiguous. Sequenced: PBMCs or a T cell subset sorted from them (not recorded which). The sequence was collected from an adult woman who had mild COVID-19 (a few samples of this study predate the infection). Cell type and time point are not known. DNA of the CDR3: TGTGCCAGCAGCTCCTTCCCATCAGATACGCAGTATTTT. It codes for CASSSFPSDTQYF.